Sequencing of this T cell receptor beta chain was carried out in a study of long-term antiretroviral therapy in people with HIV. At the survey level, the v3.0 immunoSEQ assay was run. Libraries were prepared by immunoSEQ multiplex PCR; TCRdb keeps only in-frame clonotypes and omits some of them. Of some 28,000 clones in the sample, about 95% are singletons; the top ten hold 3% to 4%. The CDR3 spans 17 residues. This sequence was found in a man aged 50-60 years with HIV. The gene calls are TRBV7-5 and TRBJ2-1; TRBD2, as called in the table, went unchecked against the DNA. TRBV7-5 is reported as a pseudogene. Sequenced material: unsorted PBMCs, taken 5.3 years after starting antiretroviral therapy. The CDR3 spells CVRSFYSTRGSYNEQFF. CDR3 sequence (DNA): TGTGTCAGAAGCTTCTACTCGACCCGCGGCTCCTACAATGAGCAGTTCTTC.